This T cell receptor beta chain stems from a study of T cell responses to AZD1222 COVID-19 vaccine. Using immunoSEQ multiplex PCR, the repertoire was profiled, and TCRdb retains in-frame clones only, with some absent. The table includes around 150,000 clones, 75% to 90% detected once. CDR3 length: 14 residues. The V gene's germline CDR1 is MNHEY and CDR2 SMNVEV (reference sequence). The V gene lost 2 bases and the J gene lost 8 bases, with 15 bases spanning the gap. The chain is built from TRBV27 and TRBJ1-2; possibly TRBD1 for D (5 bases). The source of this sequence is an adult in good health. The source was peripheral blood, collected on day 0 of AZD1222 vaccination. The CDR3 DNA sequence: TGTGCCAGCAGTTTAGGAGGGACGAATTGGGGCTACACCTTC. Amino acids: CASSLGGTNWGYTF.